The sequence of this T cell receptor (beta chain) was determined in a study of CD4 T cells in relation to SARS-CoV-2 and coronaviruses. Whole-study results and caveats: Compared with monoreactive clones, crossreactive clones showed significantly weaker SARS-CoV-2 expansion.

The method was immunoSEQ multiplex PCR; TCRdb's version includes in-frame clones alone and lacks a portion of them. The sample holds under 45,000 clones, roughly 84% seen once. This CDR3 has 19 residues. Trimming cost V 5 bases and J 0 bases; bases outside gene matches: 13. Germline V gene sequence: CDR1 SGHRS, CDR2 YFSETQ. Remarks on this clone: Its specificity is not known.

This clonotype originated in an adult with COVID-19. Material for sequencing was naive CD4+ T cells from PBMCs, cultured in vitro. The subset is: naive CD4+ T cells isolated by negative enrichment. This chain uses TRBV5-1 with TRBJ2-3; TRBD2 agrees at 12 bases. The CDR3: CASRVSILAGGLSTDTQYF. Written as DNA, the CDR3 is TGCGCCAGCAGGGTCTCAATACTAGCGGGAGGACTTAGCACAGATACGCAGTATTTT.